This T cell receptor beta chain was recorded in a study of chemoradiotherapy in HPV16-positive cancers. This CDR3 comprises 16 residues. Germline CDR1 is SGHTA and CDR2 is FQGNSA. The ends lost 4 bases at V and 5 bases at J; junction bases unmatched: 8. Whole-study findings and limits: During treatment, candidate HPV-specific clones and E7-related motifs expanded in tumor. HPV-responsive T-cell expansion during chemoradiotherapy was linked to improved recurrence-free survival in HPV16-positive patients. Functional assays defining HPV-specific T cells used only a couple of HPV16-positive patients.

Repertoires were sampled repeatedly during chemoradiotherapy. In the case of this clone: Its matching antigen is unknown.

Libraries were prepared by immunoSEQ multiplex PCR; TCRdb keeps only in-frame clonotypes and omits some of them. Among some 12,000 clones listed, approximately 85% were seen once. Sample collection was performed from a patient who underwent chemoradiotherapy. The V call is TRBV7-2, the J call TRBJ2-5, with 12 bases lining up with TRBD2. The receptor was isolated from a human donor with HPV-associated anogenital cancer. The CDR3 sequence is CASSSRLAGAHETQYF. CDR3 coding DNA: TGTGCCAGCAGCTCCCGACTAGCGGGGGCTCACGAGACCCAGTACTTC. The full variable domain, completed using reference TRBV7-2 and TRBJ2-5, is GAGVSQSPSNKVTEKGKDVELRCDPISGHTALYWYRQSLGQGLEFLIYFQGNSAPDKSGLPSDRFSAERTGGSVSTLTIQRTQQEDSAVYLCASSSRLAGAHETQYFGPGTRLLVL.